A selection of T cell receptor beta chains follows, all from one sample in a study of T-cell reconstitution after alpha-beta-depleted transplantation in children. TCRdb re-derived calls from the PCR reads in MiXCR, one entry per CDR3 protein. The table records roughly 220,000 distinct CDR3 sequences, approximately 12% of them present only once. This sample comprised PBMCs from the stem cell graft donor, obtained from the stem cell graft. The receptor set was obtained from a human donor who donated a stem cell graft to a child with acute lymphoblastic leukemia. Each CDR3 is given with its conserved first and last residue. Clone size is not always given. Where it is, it says once, few, many or a class for expanded clones.

abundance: -; v_gene: TRBV11-2; CDR3aa: CASSLVAGILLGYTF
abundance: -; v_gene: TRBV29-1; CDR3aa: CSVERSGPNSGNTIYF
abundance: many; v_gene: TRBV3-1; CDR3aa: CASSPLGQAETQYF
abundance: many; v_gene: TRBV27; CDR3aa: CPNTTRGAGANVLTF
abundance: many; v_gene: TRBV4-3; CDR3aa: CASSQVYSSGGTTDTQYF
abundance: many; v_gene: TRBV30; CDR3aa: CASTPGGNEQFF
abundance: many; v_gene: TRBV12-3/TRBV12-4; CDR3aa: CASSLASVSQDTQYF
abundance: many; v_gene: TRBV4-3; CDR3aa: CASSQDFGTAAYEQYF
abundance: many; v_gene: TRBV6-1; CDR3aa: CASSRGGSLLAQHF
abundance: many; v_gene: TRBV7-2; CDR3aa: CASSLGTGTEQYF
abundance: many; v_gene: TRBV12-3/TRBV12-4; CDR3aa: CASSFGGKKEYF
abundance: many; v_gene: TRBV5-1; CDR3aa: CASSFIRDRHNSPLHF
abundance: many; v_gene: TRBV18; CDR3aa: CASSPSWDTEGNGYTF
abundance: many; v_gene: TRBV5-1; CDR3aa: CASSLPDSKNIQYF
abundance: -; v_gene: TRBV4-1; CDR3aa: CASSQETMAGGPSEQFF
abundance: many; v_gene: TRBV18; CDR3aa: CASSPRGQGNTNQPQHF
abundance: many; v_gene: TRBV12-3/TRBV12-4; CDR3aa: CASSLFRGPGANVLTF
abundance: many; v_gene: TRBV5-6; CDR3aa: CASTLDGSTEAFF
abundance: many; v_gene: TRBV27; CDR3aa: CASSLSVYNEKLFF
abundance: -; v_gene: TRBV4-2; CDR3aa: CASSQDPTMTEAFF
abundance: many; v_gene: TRBV5-1; CDR3aa: CASSLGAQVGREKLFF
abundance: -; v_gene: TRBV3-1; CDR3aa: CASSQVLTGSSYNEQFF